The TCR beta chain described here comes from a study of shared clonotypes between healthy human individuals. This CDR3 comprises 16 residues. Germline V gene sequence: CDR1 SGHRS, CDR2 YFSETQ. Trimming took 0 bases from V and 2 from J; bases not matched to a gene: 6. The authors distributed each subset's genomic DNA evenly over several immunoSEQ plates. Only in-frame clones appear in the TCRdb table, and some are missing; sequencing was by immunoSEQ multiplex PCR. The table lists a few million clones, approximately 95% of them singletons. Sequences were obtained from naive CD4+ T cells from PBMCs. Subset specified: CD45RA+ positively selected. V and J are TRBV5-1 and TRBJ2-3, with 7 bases lining up with TRBD1. This sequence was found in a man younger than 35 in good health. Some clones in this sample may be carry-over from other donors' samples. CDR3 region: CASSLGGTADTDTQYF. CDR3 DNA: TGCGCCAGCAGCTTGGGGGGGACAGCTGACACAGATACGCAGTATTTT. The whole variable domain, remainder taken from reference TRBV5-1 and TRBJ2-3, is KAGVTQTPRYLIKTRGQQVTLSCSPISGHRSVSWYQQTPGQGLQFLFEYFSETQRNKGNFPGRFSGRQFSNSRSEMNVSTLELGDSALYLCASSLGGTADTDTQYFGPGTRLTVL.